This T cell receptor beta chain emerged from a study of blood T cell repertoires in COVID-19. Looking at the study overall: T cells, B-cell-depleted T cells, or PBMCs supplied cDNA or gDNA.

The V gene end was trimmed by 6 bases and the J gene end by 0 bases; junction bases not matched to a gene: 8. CDR1 LNHDA and CDR2 SQIVND come from the germline V gene (reference sequence). The CDR3 covers 16 residues. The table came from immunoSEQ multiplex PCR; TCRdb's copy has only in-frame clones and leaves some out. The sample has under 200,000 clones, 84% seen once. The chain joins TRBV19 to TRBJ2-3; 8 bases match TRBD2. Sequenced input: peripheral blood. This TCR came from a human donor with acute or convalescent COVID-19. The donor label of this sample is uncertain. The CDR3 here is CASSLGAGGSTDTQYF. Here the CDR3 DNA reads TGTGCCAGTAGCCTCGGGGCGGGGGGTAGCACAGATACGCAGTATTTT.